What follows are 14 T cell receptor beta chains derived from one specimen sequenced in a study of cytomegalovirus exposure and HLA in healthy donors. PCR primers comprised 60 Vbeta and 13 Jbeta primers. Produced via immunoSEQ multiplex PCR; TCRdb's table is partial and in-frame only. The repertoire holds some 150,000 clones, with around 69% as singletons. Sequenced sample: PBMCs. The receptors here all came from a man in his 60s in good health and CMV-seronegative.

The V and J genes are TRBV7-9 and TRBJ2-3; the match to TRBD1 covers 10 bases. Germline CDR1 is SEHNR and CDR2 is FQNEAQ (reference sequence). V was pared by 6 bases and J by 1 base, with 4 bases of the junction left unmatched. The CDR3 spans 15 residues. The CDR3 region is CASRDGQGGTDTQYF. The CDR3 DNA is TGTGCCAGCAGGGATGGACAGGGGGGCACAGATACGCAGTATTTT.

The V and J genes are TRBV2 and TRBJ2-2, with 8 positions matching TRBD1. Germline loops: CDR1 SNHLY, CDR2 FYNNEI. The J segment lost 5 bases and the V segment lost 8 bases, leaving 10 bases of the junction unmatched. The CDR3 contains 15 residues. This CDR3 reads CASDGTGFSTGELFF. The CDR3 DNA reads TGTGCCAGCGACGGGACAGGTTTCTCTACCGGGGAGCTGTTTTTT.

This clone was picked up a small number of times. The rearrangement uses TRBV28 and TRBJ2-7; D is undetermined. V lost 3 bases to trimming and J lost 4 bases, with 7 bases between them. Germline lookup yields CDR1 MDHEN and CDR2 SYDVKM. This CDR3 is 12 amino acids long. The CDR3 here is CASSFSVYEQYF. The CDR3 nucleotides read TGTGCCAGCAGTTTTAGTGTATACGAGCAGTACTTC.

This CDR3 reads CASSYNKDRVRYF. CDR3 DNA sequence: TGTGCCAGCAGTTACAACAAGGACAGGGTTCGGTACTTC. V is TRBV6-5 and J is TRBJ2-4; TRBD1 aligns across 8 bases. The CDR3 totals 13 residues. The germline CDR1 and CDR2 sequences are MNHEY and SVGAGI. With 2 bases clipped from V and 15 bases from J, the junction kept 9 bases outside the gene matches.

This chain joins TRBV28 and TRBJ1-6; D is undetermined. CDR3 length equals 14 residues. The germline V gene has CDR1 MDHEN and CDR2 SYDVKM. Trimming removed 1 base from V and 9 bases from J, with 10 bases in between. The CDR3: CASSLSPPGSPLHF. The CDR3 DNA sequence: TGTGCCAGCAGTTTATCCCCGCCAGGTTCACCCCTCCACTTT.

The table lists this clone with a few counts. The V gene is TRBV5-4, the J gene TRBJ2-2; tentative D call: TRBD2 (5 bases). The CDR3 loop spans 15 amino acids. In germline, CDR1 is SGHNT, CDR2 YYREEE (reference sequence). V lost 0 bases and J lost 4, with 10 bases in between. The CDR3 loop is CASSLALAATGELFF. For the CDR3, the DNA is TGTGCCAGCAGCTTGGCGCTAGCAGCCACCGGGGAGCTGTTTTTT.

V is TRBV9 and J is TRBJ2-3; D gene ambiguous. V lost 0 bases and J 6 bases, leaving 14 bases between the germline ends. Germline-derived CDR1 and CDR2 are SGDLS and YYNGEE. The CDR3 is 15 amino acids. The CDR3 loop reads CASSVAPRSTDTQYF. The CDR3 nucleotides read TGTGCCAGCAGCGTAGCCCCTCGATCTACCGATACGCAGTATTTT. Looking up the rest from reference TRBV9 and TRBJ2-3 gives the full variable domain: DSGVTQTPKHLITATGQRVTLRCSPRSGDLSVYWYQQSLDQGLQFLIQYYNGEERAKGNILERFSAQQFPDLHSELNLSSLELGDSALYFCASSVAPRSTDTQYFGPGTRLTVL.

The chain combines TRBV5-1 with TRBJ2-3; D may be TRBD2 (6 bases). The CDR3 is 17 residues long. Germline values: CDR1 SGHRS, CDR2 YFSETQ. V was trimmed by 4 bases and J by 3 bases, leaving 21 bases between them. CDR3 in DNA: TGCGCCAGCAGCGACCCGCGGGCCGGGAGAGGGACAGATACGCAGTATTTT. This codes for CASSDPRAGRGTDTQYF.

V gene TRBV28 combines with J gene TRBJ1-1; D uncertain. Germline CDR1 MDHEN, CDR2 SYDVKM. CDR3 length: 13 amino acids. V was cut by 6 bases and J by 1 base, with 9 bases left in between. CDR3 nucleotides: TGTGCCAGCAGGCCCGGTTGGAACACTGAAGCTTTCTTT. This gives the protein CASRPGWNTEAFF.

In this sample, this clone turned up a few times. This chain uses TRBV5-1 with TRBJ2-3; 10 bases are shared with TRBD2. Germline CDR1 SGHRS, CDR2 YFSETQ. V lost 2 bases and J lost 4; bases outside the gene matches: 7. There are 16 residues in the CDR3. The CDR3 DNA reads TGCGCCAGCAGCTTAGGGCTAGCGGGAGAGGCAGATACGCAGTATTTT. It encodes CASSLGLAGEADTQYF.

The gene calls are TRBV6-6 and TRBJ1-1; 10 bases agree with TRBD1. J gave up 5 bases and V 2 bases, and 5 bases lay outside the gene matches. The length of the CDR3 is 15 residues. Germline V CDR1 and CDR2: MNHNY, SVGAGI (reference sequence). As DNA, the CDR3 is TGTGCCAGCAGTTACAGCGGACAGGGGGTAACTGAAGCTTTCTTT. Amino acids: CASSYSGQGVTEAFF.

This sequence joins TRBV29-1 and TRBJ2-7; 8 positions agree with TRBD1. Unmatched junction bases numbered 4, after V lost 7 bases and J lost 5 bases. The CDR3 contains 11 residues. Germline-derived CDR1 and CDR2 are SQVTM and ANQGSEA. CDR3 nucleotide sequence: TGCAGCGCGGACAGGGAAAACGAGCAGTACTTC. This codes for CSADRENEQYF.

Here the CDR3 DNA reads TGTGCCAGCAGCGTAGCCGGGACAGGGTTTGAGCAGTTCTTC. This translates into CASSVAGTGFEQFF. The chain has TRBV9 and TRBJ2-1; 9 bases line up with TRBD1. V lost 0 bases and J lost 9; bases outside the gene matches: 4. CDR1 is SGDLS, CDR2 YYNGEE, per germline. The CDR3 spans 14 residues.

This chain links TRBV13 with TRBJ2-7; 11 bases align to TRBD1. Germline V gives CDR1 PRHDT, CDR2 FYEKMQ (reference sequence). This CDR3 has 15 residues. Unmatched junction bases numbered 3, after V lost 2 bases and J lost 3 bases. CDR3 sequence (DNA): TGTGCCAGCAGCTTACGGGGGACAGGGGGCTACGAGCAGTACTTC. It is translated as CASSLRGTGGYEQYF.